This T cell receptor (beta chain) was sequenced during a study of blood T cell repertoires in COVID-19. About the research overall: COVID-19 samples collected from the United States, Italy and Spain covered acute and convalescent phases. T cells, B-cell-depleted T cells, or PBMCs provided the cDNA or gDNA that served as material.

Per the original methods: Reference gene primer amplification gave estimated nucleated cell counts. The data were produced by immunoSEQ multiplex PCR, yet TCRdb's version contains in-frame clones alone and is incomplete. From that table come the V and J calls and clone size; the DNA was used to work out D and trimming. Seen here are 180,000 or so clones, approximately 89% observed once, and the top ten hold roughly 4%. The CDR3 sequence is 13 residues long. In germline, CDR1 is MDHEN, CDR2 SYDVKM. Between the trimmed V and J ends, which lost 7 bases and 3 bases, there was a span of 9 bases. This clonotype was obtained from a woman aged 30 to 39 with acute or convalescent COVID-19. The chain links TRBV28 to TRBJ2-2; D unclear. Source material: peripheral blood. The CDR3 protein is CASMKLDTGELFF. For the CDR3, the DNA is TGTGCCAGCATGAAACTCGACACCGGGGAGCTGTTTTTT.